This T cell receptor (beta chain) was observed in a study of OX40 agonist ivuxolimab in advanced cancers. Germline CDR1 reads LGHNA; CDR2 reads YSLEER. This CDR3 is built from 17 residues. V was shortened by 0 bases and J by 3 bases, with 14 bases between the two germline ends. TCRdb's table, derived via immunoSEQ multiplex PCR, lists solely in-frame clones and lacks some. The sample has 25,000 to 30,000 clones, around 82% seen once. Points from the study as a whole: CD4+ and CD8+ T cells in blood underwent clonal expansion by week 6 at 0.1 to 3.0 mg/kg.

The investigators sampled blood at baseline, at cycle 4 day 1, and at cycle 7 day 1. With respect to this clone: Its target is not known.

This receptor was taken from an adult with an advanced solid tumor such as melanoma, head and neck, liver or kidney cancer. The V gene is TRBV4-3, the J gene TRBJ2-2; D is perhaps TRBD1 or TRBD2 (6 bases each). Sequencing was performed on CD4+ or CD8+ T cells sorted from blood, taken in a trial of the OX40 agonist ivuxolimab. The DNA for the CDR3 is TGCGCCAGCAGCCAAGATTTGGGGGGCGAGTACACCGGGGAGCTGTTTTTT. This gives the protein CASSQDLGGEYTGELFF.